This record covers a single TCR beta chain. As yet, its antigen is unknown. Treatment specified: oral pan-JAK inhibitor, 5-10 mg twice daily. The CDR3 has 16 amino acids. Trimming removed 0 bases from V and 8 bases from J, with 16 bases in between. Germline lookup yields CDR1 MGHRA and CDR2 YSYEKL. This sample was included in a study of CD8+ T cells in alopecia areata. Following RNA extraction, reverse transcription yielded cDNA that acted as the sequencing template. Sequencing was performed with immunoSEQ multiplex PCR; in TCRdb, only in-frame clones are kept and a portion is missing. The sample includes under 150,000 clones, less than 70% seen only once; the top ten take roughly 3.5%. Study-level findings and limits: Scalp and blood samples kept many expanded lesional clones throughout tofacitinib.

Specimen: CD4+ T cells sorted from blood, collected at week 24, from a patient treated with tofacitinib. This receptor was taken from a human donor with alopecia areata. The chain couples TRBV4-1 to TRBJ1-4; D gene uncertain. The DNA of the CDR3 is TGCGCCAGCAGCCAAGATATAAGACATTCCGCAGAAAAACTGTTTTTT. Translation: CASSQDIRHSAEKLFF.